One T cell receptor (beta chain) is described in this entry. Here immunoSEQ multiplex PCR was the method, and the copy in TCRdb shows in-frame clones only, minus some. Among around 220,000 clones listed, around nine tenths were seen once. This sample is part of a study of blood T cell repertoires in COVID-19. Individuals drawn from 24 US areas were about 18 to 95 years old. The length of the CDR3 is 12 residues. Trimming removed 3 bases from V and 7 bases from J, with 9 bases in between. Germline V gene data show CDR1 as WNHNN and CDR2 as SYGVQD (reference sequence). The receptor's source is a woman aged 18-35 years who had recovered from COVID-19. The specimen was PBMCs or T cells enriched from blood (not recorded which). V gene TRBV10-1 combines with J gene TRBJ1-2, with D unresolved. In DNA, the CDR3 is TGCGCCAGCAGTGATGATGGGAGTGGCTACACCTTC. Protein sequence: CASSDDGSGYTF.